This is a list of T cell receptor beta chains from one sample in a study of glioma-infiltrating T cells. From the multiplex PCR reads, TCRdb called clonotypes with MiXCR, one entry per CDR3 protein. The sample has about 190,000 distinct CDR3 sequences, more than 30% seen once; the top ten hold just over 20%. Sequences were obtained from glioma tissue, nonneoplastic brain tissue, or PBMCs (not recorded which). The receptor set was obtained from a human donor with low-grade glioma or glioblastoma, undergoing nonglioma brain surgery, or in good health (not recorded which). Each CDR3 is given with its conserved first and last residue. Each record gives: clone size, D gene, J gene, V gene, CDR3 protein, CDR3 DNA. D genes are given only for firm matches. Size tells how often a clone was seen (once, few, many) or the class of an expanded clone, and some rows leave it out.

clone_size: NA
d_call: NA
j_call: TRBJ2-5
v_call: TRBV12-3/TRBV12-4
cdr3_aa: CASTMGTSYNEQYF
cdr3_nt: TGTGCCAGCACCATGGGGACCTCCTACAATGAGCAGTACTTC

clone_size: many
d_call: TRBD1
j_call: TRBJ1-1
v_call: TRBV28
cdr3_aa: CASSQGTGDRAFF
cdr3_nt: TGTGCCAGCAGTCAAGGGACAGGGGATCGAGCTTTCTTT

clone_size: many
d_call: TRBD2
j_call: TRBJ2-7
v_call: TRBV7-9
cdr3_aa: CASSFNSGRRGEQYF
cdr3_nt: TGTGCCAGCAGCTTTAATAGCGGGAGAAGGGGCGAGCAGTACTTC

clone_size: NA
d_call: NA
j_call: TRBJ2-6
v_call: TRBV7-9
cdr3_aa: CASSLDWRQGIGANVLTF
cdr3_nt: TGTGCCAGCAGCTTAGATTGGAGACAAGGTATCGGGGCCAACGTCCTGACTTTC

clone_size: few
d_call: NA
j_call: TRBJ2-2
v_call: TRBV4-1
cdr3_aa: CASSQSGLRNTGELFF
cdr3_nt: TGCGCCAGCAGCCAGTCGGGACTCAGGAACACCGGGGAGCTGTTTTTT

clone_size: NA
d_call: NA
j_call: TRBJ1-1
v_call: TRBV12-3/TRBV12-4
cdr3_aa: CASSLGSRTEAFF
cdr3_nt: TGTGCCAGCAGTTTGGGATCACGGACTGAAGCTTTCTTT

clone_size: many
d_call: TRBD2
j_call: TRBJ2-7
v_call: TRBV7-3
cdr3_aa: CARPPVAGVFSSRGYEQYF
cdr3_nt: TGTGCCAGACCCCCAGTAGCGGGAGTATTCTCTTCACGGGGCTACGAGCAGTACTTC

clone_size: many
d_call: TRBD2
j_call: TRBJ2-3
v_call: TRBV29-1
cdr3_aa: CSVSTSGTPDTQYF
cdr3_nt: TGCAGCGTTTCCACTAGCGGGACCCCAGATACGCAGTATTTT

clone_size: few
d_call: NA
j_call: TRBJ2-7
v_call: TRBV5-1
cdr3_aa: CASSGGTLDPLEQYF
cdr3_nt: TGCGCCAGCAGCGGCGGGACTTTGGACCCCTTAGAGCAGTACTTC

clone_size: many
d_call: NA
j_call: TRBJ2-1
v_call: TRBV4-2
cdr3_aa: CASSQDGGRFYEQFF
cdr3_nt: TGTGCCAGCAGCCAAGATGGGGGCCGGTTTTATGAGCAGTTCTTC

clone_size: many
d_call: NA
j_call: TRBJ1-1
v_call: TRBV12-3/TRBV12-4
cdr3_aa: CASRATGQEAFF
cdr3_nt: TGTGCCAGCAGAGCAACAGGGCAGGAAGCTTTCTTT

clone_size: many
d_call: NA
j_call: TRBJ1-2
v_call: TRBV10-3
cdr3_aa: CAISEMSGVGYGYTF
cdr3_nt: TGTGCCATCAGTGAGATGTCGGGGGTGGGTTATGGCTACACCTTC

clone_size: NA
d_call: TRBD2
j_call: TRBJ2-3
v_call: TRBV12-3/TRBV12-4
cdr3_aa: CASSLVRGGADTQYF
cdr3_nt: TGTGCCAGCAGTTTGGTTCGGGGAGGGGCGGATACGCAGTATTTT

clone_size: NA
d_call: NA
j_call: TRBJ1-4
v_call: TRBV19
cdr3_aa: CASKEGLSANEELFF
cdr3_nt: TGTGCCAGTAAAGAGGGACTTTCGGCTAATGAAGAACTGTTTTTT

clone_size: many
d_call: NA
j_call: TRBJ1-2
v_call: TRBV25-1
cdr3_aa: CASSETGSANYGYTF
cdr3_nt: TGTGCCAGCAGTGAAACAGGCTCAGCTAACTATGGCTACACCTTC

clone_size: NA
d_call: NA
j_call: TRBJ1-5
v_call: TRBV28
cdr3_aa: CASEGYHNHPQHF
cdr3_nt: TGTGCCAGCGAGGGATATCACAATCATCCCCAGCATTTT

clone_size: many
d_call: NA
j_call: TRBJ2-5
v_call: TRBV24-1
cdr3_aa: CATSDFKQETQYF
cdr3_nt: TGTGCCACTTCGGACTTTAAGCAAGAGACCCAGTACTTC

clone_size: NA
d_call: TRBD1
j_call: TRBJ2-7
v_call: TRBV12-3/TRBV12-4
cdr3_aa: CASSHPGTGRLEQYF
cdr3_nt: TGTGCCAGCAGTCACCCCGGGACAGGGAGGCTCGAGCAGTACTTC

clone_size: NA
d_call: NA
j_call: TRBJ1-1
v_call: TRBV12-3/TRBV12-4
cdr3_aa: CASKVGREGQNIQYFGAGPEAFF
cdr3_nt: NA

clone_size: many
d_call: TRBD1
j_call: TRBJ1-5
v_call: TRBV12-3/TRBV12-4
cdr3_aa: CASSWDRDQPQHF
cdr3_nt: TGTGCCAGCAGTTGGGACAGAGATCAGCCCCAGCATTTT

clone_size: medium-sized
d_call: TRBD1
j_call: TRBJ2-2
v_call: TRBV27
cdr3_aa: CASTVTGTGVRGELFF
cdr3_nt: TGTGCCAGCACCGTAACCGGGACAGGGGTACGAGGGGAGCTGTTTTTT

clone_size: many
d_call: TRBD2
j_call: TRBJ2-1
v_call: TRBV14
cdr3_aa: CASSQEPSGTYNEQFF
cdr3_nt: TGTGCCAGCAGCCAAGAACCTAGCGGCACCTACAATGAGCAGTTCTTC

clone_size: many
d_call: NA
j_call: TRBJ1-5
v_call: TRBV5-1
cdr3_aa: CASEVPYSNQPQHF
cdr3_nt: TGCGCCAGCGAGGTTCCCTATAGCAATCAGCCCCAGCATTTT

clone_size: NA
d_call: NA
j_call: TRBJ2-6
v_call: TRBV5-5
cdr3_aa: CASSLSGGSSGANVLTF
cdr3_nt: TGTGCCAGCAGCTTGTCAGGCGGCAGCTCTGGGGCCAACGTCCTGACTTTC

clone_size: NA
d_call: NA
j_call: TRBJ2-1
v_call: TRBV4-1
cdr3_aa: CASSLVLDEQFF
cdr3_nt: TGCGCCAGCAGCTTGGTGTTGGATGAGCAGTTCTTC

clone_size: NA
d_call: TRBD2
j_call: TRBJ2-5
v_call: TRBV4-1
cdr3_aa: CASSQLTGTTQETQYF
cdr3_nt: TGCGCCAGCAGCCAACTAACCGGGACTACACAAGAGACCCAGTACTTC

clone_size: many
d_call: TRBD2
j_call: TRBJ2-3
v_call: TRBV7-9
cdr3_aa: CASSPMWGGIPDTQYF
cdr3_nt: TGTGCCAGCAGCCCAATGTGGGGGGGGATCCCAGATACGCAGTATTTT

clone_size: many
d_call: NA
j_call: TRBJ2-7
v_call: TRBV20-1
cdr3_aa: CSASKDRESYEQYF
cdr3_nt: TGCAGTGCTAGCAAAGACCGGGAGTCCTACGAGCAGTACTTC

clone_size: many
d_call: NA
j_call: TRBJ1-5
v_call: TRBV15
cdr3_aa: CATSRDAEGGNQPQHF
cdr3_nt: TGTGCCACCAGCAGAGATGCGGAGGGAGGGAATCAGCCCCAGCATTTT

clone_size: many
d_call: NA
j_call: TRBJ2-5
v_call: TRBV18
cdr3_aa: CASSPRTEETQYF
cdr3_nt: TGTGCCAGCTCACCAAGGACTGAAGAGACCCAGTACTTC

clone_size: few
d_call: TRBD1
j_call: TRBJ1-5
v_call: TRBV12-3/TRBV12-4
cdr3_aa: CASSRDRGARQPQHF
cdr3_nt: TGTGCCAGCAGTCGGGACAGGGGTGCGCGTCAGCCCCAGCATTTT

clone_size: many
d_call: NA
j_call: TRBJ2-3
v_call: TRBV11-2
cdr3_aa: CASSLPTDTQYF
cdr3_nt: TGTGCCAGCAGTCTACCCACAGATACGCAGTATTTT

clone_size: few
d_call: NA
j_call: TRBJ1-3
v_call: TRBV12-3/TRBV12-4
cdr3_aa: CASSPGGLSGNTIYF
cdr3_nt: TGTGCCAGCAGTCCTGGGGGACTCTCTGGAAACACCATATATTTT

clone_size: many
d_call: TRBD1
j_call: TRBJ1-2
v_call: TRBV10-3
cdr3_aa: CAISDRQGADTF
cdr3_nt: TGTGCCATCAGTGATCGACAGGGGGCTGACACCTTC

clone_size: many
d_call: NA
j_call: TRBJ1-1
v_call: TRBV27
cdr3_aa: CASSPVAENTEAFF
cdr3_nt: TGTGCCAGCAGTCCTGTAGCGGAGAACACTGAAGCTTTCTTT

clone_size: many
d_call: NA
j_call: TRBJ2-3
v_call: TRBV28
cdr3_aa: CASSWISTDTQYF
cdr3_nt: TGTGCCAGCAGTTGGATTTCCACAGATACGCAGTATTTT

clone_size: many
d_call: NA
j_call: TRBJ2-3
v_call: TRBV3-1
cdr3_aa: CASSQGGADTQYF
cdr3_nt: TGTGCCAGCAGCCAAGGAGGGGCAGATACGCAGTATTTT

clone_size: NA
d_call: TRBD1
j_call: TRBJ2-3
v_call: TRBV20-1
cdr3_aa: CSSRGTGRDTQYF
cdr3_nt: TGCAGTTCAAGGGGGACAGGGAGAGATACGCAGTATTTT

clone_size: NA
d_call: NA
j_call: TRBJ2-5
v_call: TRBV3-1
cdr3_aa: CASSPGTFSRETQYF
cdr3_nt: TGTGCCAGCAGCCCTGGGACTTTTTCCAGGGAGACCCAGTACTTC

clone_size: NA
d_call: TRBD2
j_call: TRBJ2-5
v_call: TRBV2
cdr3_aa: CASSVLAGQAGVQYF
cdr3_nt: TGTGCCAGCAGCGTACTAGCGGGTCAGGCAGGGGTCCAGTACTTC

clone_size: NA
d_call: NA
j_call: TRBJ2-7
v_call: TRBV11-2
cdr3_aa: CASSLILVPYEQYF
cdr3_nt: TGTGCCAGCAGCTTAATACTAGTTCCCTACGAGCAGTACTTC

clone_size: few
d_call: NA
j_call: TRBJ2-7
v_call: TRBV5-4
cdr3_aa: CASSSVPRDHYTYEQYF
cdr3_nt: TGTGCCAGCAGCTCGGTGCCCCGGGATCACTATACCTACGAGCAGTACTTC

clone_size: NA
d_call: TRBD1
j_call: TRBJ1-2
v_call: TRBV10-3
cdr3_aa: CAISDPTGDDRDYGYTF
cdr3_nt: TGTGCCATCAGTGACCCCACGGGGGACGACAGGGACTATGGCTACACCTTC

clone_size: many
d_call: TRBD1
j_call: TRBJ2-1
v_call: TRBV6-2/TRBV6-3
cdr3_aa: CASRGQGGFNEQFF
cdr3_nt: TGTGCCAGCAGGGGACAGGGAGGGTTCAATGAGCAGTTCTTC

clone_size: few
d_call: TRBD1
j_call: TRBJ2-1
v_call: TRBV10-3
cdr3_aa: CAISGLGGAGNEQFF
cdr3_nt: TGTGCCATCAGTGGTTTAGGGGGCGCCGGAAATGAGCAGTTCTTC

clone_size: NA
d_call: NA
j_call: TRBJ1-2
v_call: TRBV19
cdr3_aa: CASSMSLTYGYTF
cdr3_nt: TGTGCCAGTAGTATGAGCCTGACCTATGGCTACACCTTC

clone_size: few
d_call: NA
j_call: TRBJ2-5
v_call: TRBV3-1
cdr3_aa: CASSHREETQYF
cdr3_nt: TGTGCCAGCAGCCATCGCGAGGAGACCCAGTACTTC

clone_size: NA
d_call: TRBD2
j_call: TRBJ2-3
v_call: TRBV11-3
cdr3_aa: CASSTGLAGDTQYF
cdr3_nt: TGTGCCAGCAGCACAGGACTAGCGGGAGATACGCAGTATTTT

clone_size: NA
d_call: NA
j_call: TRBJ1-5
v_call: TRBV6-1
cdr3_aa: CARIHRTQHF
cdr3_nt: TGTGCCAGAATACATCGGACACAGCATTTT

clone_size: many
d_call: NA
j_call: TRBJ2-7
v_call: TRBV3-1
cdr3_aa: CASSQDLIAPGPSYEQYF
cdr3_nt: TGTGCCAGCAGCCAAGATCTCATAGCCCCGGGACCATCCTACGAGCAGTACTTC

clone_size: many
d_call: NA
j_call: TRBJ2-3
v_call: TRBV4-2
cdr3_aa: CASSQVRDTQYF
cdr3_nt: TGTGCCAGCAGCCAAGTTAGGGATACGCAGTATTTT

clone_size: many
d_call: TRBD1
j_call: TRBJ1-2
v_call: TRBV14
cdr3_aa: CASSPTGRANYGYTF
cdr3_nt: TGTGCCAGCAGCCCGACAGGGAGGGCTAACTATGGCTACACCTTC

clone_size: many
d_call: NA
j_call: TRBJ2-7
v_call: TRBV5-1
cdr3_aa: CASGNEQYF
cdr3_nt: TGCGCCAGCGGCAACGAGCAGTACTTC

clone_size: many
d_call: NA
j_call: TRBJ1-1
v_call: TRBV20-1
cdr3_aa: CSADRSNTEAFF
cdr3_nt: TGCAGTGCTGACAGGTCGAACACTGAAGCTTTCTTT